Here is one T cell receptor (beta chain) with its context. Its cognate antigen is unknown. These data are taken from a study of OX40 agonist ivuxolimab in advanced cancers. Overall study: Partial responses were recorded for three patients, including one with hepatocellular carcinoma and two with cutaneous melanoma. The study, taken as a whole, reports: Clonal expansion among partial responders at 0.1-3.0 mg/kg ranked near the lowest. Clonal expansion was seen in CD4+ and CD8+ blood T cells by week 6 at 0.1 to 3.0 mg/kg.

The CDR3 totals 12 residues. CDR1 is GTSNPN, CDR2 SVGIG, per germline (reference sequence). After removal of 7 bases from V and 7 bases from J, the junction contained 5 bases not matched to a gene. The protocol was immunoSEQ multiplex PCR, while the TCRdb copy is restricted to in-frame clones and leaves out a portion. Here the sample spans under 75,000 clones, 85% to 90% being singletons. V usage is TRBV30 and J usage is TRBJ2-4, with 9 bases identical to TRBD2. This sequence originates from an adult with an advanced solid tumor such as melanoma, head and neck, liver or kidney cancer. The source material was CD4+ or CD8+ T cells sorted from blood, sampled in a trial of the OX40 agonist ivuxolimab. The CDR3 protein is CAYAGGPNIQYF. The DNA of the CDR3 is TGTGCCTATGCGGGGGGGCCTAACATTCAGTACTTC.